The sample holds one count of the clone carrying this T cell receptor beta chain. This record comes from a study of blood T cell repertoires in COVID-19. V lost 4 bases and J 10 bases, leaving 14 bases between the germline ends. The germline gives CDR1 SGHRS, CDR2 YFSETQ. There are 12 residues in the CDR3. Assay used: immunoSEQ multiplex PCR; TCRdb lists only in-frame clones, some missing. The sample has about 190,000 clones; roughly 89% are singletons. This rearrangement joins TRBV5-1 to TRBJ1-1; D gene unclear. The specimen was peripheral blood. The sequence was obtained from a man between 40 and 49 years old with acute or convalescent COVID-19. CDR3: CASSPPEGIAFF. The CDR3 coding sequence is TGCGCCAGCAGCCCACCAGAGGGTATAGCTTTCTTT.